This is a list of T cell receptor beta chains from one sample in a study of cytomegalovirus exposure and HLA in healthy donors. The assay was immunoSEQ multiplex PCR, and TCRdb's table has in-frame clones only and misses some. There are tens of thousands of clones in the sample, with roughly 8% held by the top ten. Sequencing input: PBMCs. These receptors all stem from a male donor in good health and CMV-seronegative. The CDR3 runs from the conserved cysteine through the conserved F or W. The D gene is left open where the match is weak.

TRBV5-1	TRBJ2-4	TRBD2	CASSAGLAGNIQYF	TGCGCCAGCAGCGCGGGACTAGCGGGGAACATTCAGTACTTC
TRBV30	TRBJ1-4	TRBD1	CAWDRVKEKLFF	TGTGCCTGGGACAGGGTGAAGGAAAAACTGTTTTTT
TRBV11-2	TRBJ2-1	-	CASSLRGRDTYNEQFF	TGTGCCAGCAGCCTACGGGGCAGGGACACCTACAATGAGCAGTTCTTC
TRBV18	TRBJ2-7	TRBD1	CASSLPGQGASGSSDEQYF	TGTGCCAGCTCACTCCCGGGACAGGGGGCTTCGGGATCTTCCGACGAGCAGTACTTC
TRBV4-1	TRBJ2-7	TRBD1	CASSQGQGRNEQYF	TGCGCCAGCAGCCAAGGACAGGGAAGGAACGAGCAGTACTTC
TRBV20-1	TRBJ2-5	-	CSARTQETQYF	TGCAGTGCTAGAACTCAAGAGACCCAGTACTTC
TRBV4-1	TRBJ2-2	-	CASSQEGLASTGELFF	TGCGCCAGCAGCCAAGAGGGGCTAGCGTCGACCGGGGAGCTGTTTTTT
TRBV7-6	TRBJ2-7	-	CASSLARGNDEQYF	TGTGCCAGCAGCCTCGCTAGAGGGAACGACGAGCAGTACTTC
TRBV14	TRBJ1-2	-	CASSQFEGIYGYTF	TGTGCCAGCAGCCAATTTGAGGGAATCTATGGCTACACCTTC
TRBV29-1	TRBJ2-2	-	CSVVGRTNTGELFF	TGCAGCGTTGTTGGCAGGACGAACACCGGGGAGCTGTTTTTT
TRBV20-1	TRBJ2-7	-	CSGTLGREQYF	TGCAGTGGGACACTGGGTCGCGAGCAGTACTTC
TRBV5-1	TRBJ1-2	-	CASRRVLTANQGGYTF	TGCGCCAGCAGGCGCGTCCTTACCGCGAACCAGGGAGGCTACACCTTC
TRBV18	TRBJ2-1	-	CASSPRDNSYNEQFF	TGTGCCAGCTCACCCCGGGACAATTCCTACAATGAGCAGTTCTTC
TRBV6-5	TRBJ2-7	-	CASSSDWNEQYF	TGTGCCAGCAGTTCGGACTGGAACGAGCAGTACTTC
TRBV4-1	TRBJ2-6	-	CASSQLVGTRSSGANVLTF	TGCGCCAGCAGCCAGCTCGTCGGGACACGATCCTCTGGGGCCAACGTCCTGACTTTC
TRBV6-5	TRBJ2-7	-	CASSQSGLTSYEQYF	TGTGCCAGCAGCCAGTCGGGACTCACCTCCTACGAGCAGTACTTC
TRBV11-3	TRBJ1-2	-	CASSLVGQGGYTF	TGTGCCAGCAGCTTAGTGGGTCAGGGAGGCTACACCTTC
TRBV5-1	TRBJ2-7	TRBD1	CASSDRGLYEQYF	TGCGCCAGCAGCGACAGGGGTTTGTACGAGCAGTACTTC
TRBV18	TRBJ1-1	-	CASKQGQIEAFF	TGTGCCAGCAAACAAGGACAGATTGAAGCTTTCTTT
TRBV4-1	TRBJ1-4	TRBD1	CASRRGPNEKLFF	TGCGCCAGCCGAAGGGGGCCTAATGAAAAACTGTTTTTT
TRBV30	TRBJ2-4	-	CAWSVPPPGMAKNIQYF	TGTGCCTGGAGTGTACCCCCACCAGGCATGGCCAAAAACATTCAGTACTTC
TRBV2	TRBJ2-5	-	CASSDNRAGETQYF	TGTGCCAGCAGTGACAACAGGGCAGGAGAGACCCAGTACTTC
TRBV2	TRBJ2-3	-	CASSMRDTQYF	TGTGCCAGCAGTATGAGGGATACGCAGTATTTT
TRBV11-2	TRBJ2-7	TRBD1	CASSLRTGSYEQYF	TGTGCCAGCAGCTTACGGACAGGGTCCTACGAGCAGTACTTC
TRBV4-1	TRBJ2-7	-	CASSQEYRVYEQYF	TGCGCCAGCAGCCAAGAATACAGGGTCTACGAGCAGTACTTC
TRBV4-2	TRBJ1-5	-	CASSQDGQGNQPQHF	TGTGCCAGCAGCCAAGATGGGCAGGGTAATCAGCCCCAGCATTTT
TRBV5-1	TRBJ2-1	TRBD2	CASSLATSGSSGNEQFF	TGCGCCAGCAGCTTGGCGACTAGCGGGAGTTCGGGTAATGAGCAGTTCTTC
TRBV28	TRBJ1-5	TRBD1	CASRVQGANQPQHF	TGTGCCAGCAGAGTACAGGGGGCGAATCAGCCCCAGCATTTT
TRBV27	TRBJ1-2	TRBD1	CASSLAPRIDRVRGYTF	TGTGCCAGCAGTTTAGCCCCCCGGATCGACAGGGTAAGAGGCTACACCTTC
TRBV2	TRBJ2-1	-	CASSDFAGLNEQFF	TGTGCCAGCAGCGACTTCGCGGGGCTAAATGAGCAGTTCTTC
TRBV2	TRBJ2-3	TRBD2	CASSEGSGRSADTQYF	TGTGCCAGCAGTGAAGGAAGCGGGAGATCGGCAGATACGCAGTATTTT
TRBV27	TRBJ2-3	-	CASRGAGLSTDTQYF	TGTGCCAGCCGGGGTGCGGGACTTAGCACAGATACGCAGTATTTT
TRBV6-5	TRBJ2-2	TRBD1	CASSYQGARTGELFF	TGTGCCAGCAGTTACCAGGGGGCGCGTACCGGGGAGCTGTTTTTT
TRBV4-1	TRBJ2-7	TRBD2	CASSPPAGGNEQYF	TGCGCCAGCAGCCCCCCTGCGGGAGGAAACGAGCAGTACTTC
TRBV4-3	TRBJ1-1	-	CASSQDGRDTEAFF	TGCGCCAGCAGCCAAGATGGGCGGGACACTGAAGCTTTCTTT
TRBV15	TRBJ2-4	-	CATSRVIAKNIQYF	TGTGCCACCAGCAGAGTCATAGCCAAAAACATTCAGTACTTC
TRBV27	TRBJ1-5	TRBD1	CASRPGGSSQPQHF	TGTGCCAGCAGGCCAGGGGGAAGTAGTCAGCCCCAGCATTTT
TRBV4-3	TRBJ1-2	-	CASNSNLYSYYGYTF	TGCGCCAGCAACAGCAACCTTTACAGCTACTATGGCTACACCTTC
TRBV19	TRBJ1-5	-	CASSLLGGPQHF	TGTGCCAGTAGTCTCTTAGGCGGTCCCCAGCATTTT
TRBV7-9	TRBJ1-1	TRBD1	CASSLGAGGFTEAFF	TGTGCCAGCAGCTTAGGGGCAGGGGGATTCACTGAAGCTTTCTTT
TRBV19	TRBJ1-2	TRBD1	CATHRDRGYGYTF	TGTGCCACCCACCGGGACAGGGGGTATGGCTACACCTTC
TRBV6-5	TRBJ1-1	TRBD1	CASTRTGDTEAFF	TGTGCCAGCACCAGGACAGGGGATACTGAAGCTTTCTTT
TRBV27	TRBJ1-5	-	CASSFRGSNQPQHF	TGTGCCAGCAGTTTCAGGGGAAGCAATCAGCCCCAGCATTTT
TRBV30	TRBJ2-3	-	CAWSLGSTRSDTQYF	TGTGCCTGGAGTCTAGGGAGTACGAGATCAGATACGCAGTATTTT
TRBV11-1	TRBJ2-7	TRBD1	CASSPPTGSHYEQYF	TGTGCCAGCAGCCCCCCGACAGGGTCTCACTACGAGCAGTACTTC
TRBV5-4	TRBJ1-2	TRBD1	CASSPDRDSLYGYTF	TGTGCCAGCAGCCCAGACCGGGACAGCCTCTATGGCTACACCTTC
TRBV5-1	TRBJ2-1	TRBD1	CASSLGQGISNEQFF	TGCGCCAGCAGCTTGGGACAGGGTATTAGCAATGAGCAGTTCTTC
TRBV5-1	TRBJ2-3	TRBD1	CASSLDGTGGNTQYF	TGCGCCAGCAGCTTGGACGGGACAGGAGGGAATACGCAGTATTTT
TRBV6-1	TRBJ2-5	-	CASSGQRARVETQYF	TGTGCCAGCAGTGGCCAGCGGGCCCGGGTAGAGACCCAGTACTTC
TRBV7-2	TRBJ1-5	-	CASSYQIVGNQPQHF	TGTGCCAGCAGCTACCAAATAGTTGGCAATCAGCCCCAGCATTTT